The rows below give T cell receptor beta chains drawn from one sample of a study of OX40 agonist ivuxolimab in advanced cancers. Measured with immunoSEQ multiplex PCR; TCRdb has only the in-frame clones, and not every one. The repertoire holds 95,000 to 150,000 clones, with approximately 92% as singletons. The sequencing used CD4+ or CD8+ T cells sorted from blood, collected in a trial of the OX40 agonist ivuxolimab. The receptors shown here come from an adult with an advanced solid tumor such as melanoma, head and neck, liver or kidney cancer. The CDR3 runs from the conserved cysteine through the conserved F or W. Each record gives: CDR3 protein, V gene, J gene.

CDR3 protein: CASSNQGSTIYF
V gene: TRBV19
J gene: TRBJ1-3

CDR3 protein: CASSPGPNNEQFF
V gene: TRBV7-2
J gene: TRBJ2-1

CDR3 protein: CASSLITEAFF
V gene: TRBV7-9
J gene: TRBJ1-1

CDR3 protein: CATSRETWGGETQYF
V gene: TRBV15
J gene: TRBJ2-5

CDR3 protein: CASSTLQVGQGNSPLHF
V gene: TRBV7-9
J gene: TRBJ1-6

CDR3 protein: CASSLGAGAPQETQYF
V gene: TRBV7-9
J gene: TRBJ2-5

CDR3 protein: CASRSAMNTEAFF
V gene: TRBV10-1
J gene: TRBJ1-1

CDR3 protein: CASSSLGLRGGNEANVLTF
V gene: TRBV7-2
J gene: TRBJ2-6

CDR3 protein: CAISDGTGTETQYF
V gene: TRBV10-3
J gene: TRBJ2-5

CDR3 protein: CASSQGLAGLGETQYF
V gene: TRBV5-1
J gene: TRBJ2-5

CDR3 protein: CASSEEDRVNQPQHF
V gene: TRBV2
J gene: TRBJ1-5

CDR3 protein: CASSPGRNYGYTF
V gene: TRBV18
J gene: TRBJ1-2

CDR3 protein: CSVAGRAYEAFF
V gene: TRBV29-1
J gene: TRBJ1-1

CDR3 protein: CASSCTGGAPEAFF
V gene: TRBV21-1
J gene: TRBJ1-1

CDR3 protein: CASSSPLGITDTQYF
V gene: TRBV7-2
J gene: TRBJ2-3

CDR3 protein: CAISESMLPNTIYF
V gene: TRBV10-3
J gene: TRBJ1-3

CDR3 protein: CASSVGGSGGAMETQYF
V gene: TRBV9
J gene: TRBJ2-5

CDR3 protein: CASRRGITGTEAFF
V gene: TRBV10-2
J gene: TRBJ1-1

CDR3 protein: CASSQTGGTYEQYF
V gene: TRBV7-3
J gene: TRBJ2-7

CDR3 protein: CASNLGEGDTQYF
V gene: TRBV28
J gene: TRBJ2-3

CDR3 protein: CASSHETETQYF
V gene: TRBV5-5
J gene: TRBJ2-5

CDR3 protein: CSVDVRLSGNEQFF
V gene: TRBV29-1
J gene: TRBJ2-1

CDR3 protein: CASSLDQGAFNEQFF
V gene: TRBV7-2
J gene: TRBJ2-1

CDR3 protein: CASRGWSNEKLFF
V gene: TRBV27
J gene: TRBJ1-4

CDR3 protein: CASSYRGKGRQETQYF
V gene: TRBV6-5
J gene: TRBJ2-5

CDR3 protein: CAWRPGGTYEQYF
V gene: TRBV30
J gene: TRBJ2-7

CDR3 protein: CASSSGLAETQYF
V gene: TRBV7-2
J gene: TRBJ2-5

CDR3 protein: CASSFREHTEAFF
V gene: TRBV27
J gene: TRBJ1-1

CDR3 protein: CASSPMGGGINNEQFF
V gene: TRBV5-1
J gene: TRBJ2-1

CDR3 protein: CSARTDTQYF
V gene: TRBV29-1
J gene: TRBJ2-3

CDR3 protein: CASSLTRGLGYEQYF
V gene: TRBV28
J gene: TRBJ2-7

CDR3 protein: CASRDYEQYF
V gene: TRBV7-4
J gene: TRBJ2-7

CDR3 protein: CATGRRGLEQFF
V gene: TRBV19
J gene: TRBJ2-1

CDR3 protein: CASSSGGLETQYF
V gene: TRBV5-6
J gene: TRBJ2-5

CDR3 protein: CASSDSGQGKNSPLHF
V gene: TRBV6-4
J gene: TRBJ1-6

CDR3 protein: CASSIGMAKNEQFF
V gene: TRBV7-9
J gene: TRBJ2-1

CDR3 protein: CASRSQGTHEQYF
V gene: TRBV27
J gene: TRBJ2-7

CDR3 protein: CASSYSLSQGTEAFF
V gene: TRBV6-5
J gene: TRBJ1-1

CDR3 protein: CASSLGRAFNSPLHF
V gene: TRBV7-2
J gene: TRBJ1-6

CDR3 protein: CASRSPTGTGEEAEAFF
V gene: TRBV7-9
J gene: TRBJ1-1

CDR3 protein: CASSLGMLNYGYTF
V gene: TRBV7-2
J gene: TRBJ1-2

CDR3 protein: CASSETWASEQYF
V gene: TRBV6-5
J gene: TRBJ2-7

CDR3 protein: CASSPGGVGNTIYF
V gene: TRBV4-3
J gene: TRBJ1-3

CDR3 protein: CASSYKQASYYEQYF
V gene: TRBV6-5
J gene: TRBJ2-7

CDR3 protein: CATGTHGANVLTF
V gene: TRBV19
J gene: TRBJ2-6

CDR3 protein: CASSLVGQGPGTQYF
V gene: TRBV7-2
J gene: TRBJ2-5

CDR3 protein: CAPGGGKLFF
V gene: TRBV30
J gene: TRBJ1-4

CDR3 protein: CASSSTGSGNTIYF
V gene: TRBV7-9
J gene: TRBJ1-3

CDR3 protein: CASTWTAGPYEQYF
V gene: TRBV6-5
J gene: TRBJ2-7

CDR3 protein: CASSFLTSTDTQYF
V gene: TRBV27
J gene: TRBJ2-3

CDR3 protein: CASSLTGGHSGNTIYF
V gene: TRBV5-1
J gene: TRBJ1-3

CDR3 protein: CASSLERDTQYF
V gene: TRBV5-1
J gene: TRBJ2-3

CDR3 protein: CASSSRGTAYGYTF
V gene: TRBV6-1
J gene: TRBJ1-2

CDR3 protein: CASTFGGQGRDIQYF
V gene: TRBV28
J gene: TRBJ2-4

CDR3 protein: CASSQGAREPGQETQYF
V gene: TRBV4-3
J gene: TRBJ2-5